The source of this T cell receptor beta chain is a study of T cell repertoires in cytomegalovirus infection. Study outcomes and limitations: There were carriers of CMV plus the relevant HLA, and cumulative public TCR beta family frequency identified them.

One entry per CDR3 protein, called by TCRdb with MiXCR from the reads. The sample lists about 680,000 distinct CDR3 sequences, 20% to 25% occurring once. This clonotype was observed a few times. Its antigen is not identified. The CDR3 has 15 amino acids. The V end lost 1 base, the J end lost 2 bases, and 12 bases lay between the germline ends. CDR1 and CDR2 (germline): LNHDA, SQIVND (reference sequence). This sequence originates from a human donor in good health (CMV status not recorded). Some clones in this sample may be carry-over from other donors' samples. V usage is TRBV19 and J usage is TRBJ2-7, with D possibly being TRBD1 (5 bases). The sample consisted of CD8+ T cells from PBMCs. The CDR3 protein is CASSIVDRSTYEQYF. The CDR3 region has the DNA TGTGCCAGTAGTATAGTCGACAGAAGTACCTACGAGCAGTACTTC.